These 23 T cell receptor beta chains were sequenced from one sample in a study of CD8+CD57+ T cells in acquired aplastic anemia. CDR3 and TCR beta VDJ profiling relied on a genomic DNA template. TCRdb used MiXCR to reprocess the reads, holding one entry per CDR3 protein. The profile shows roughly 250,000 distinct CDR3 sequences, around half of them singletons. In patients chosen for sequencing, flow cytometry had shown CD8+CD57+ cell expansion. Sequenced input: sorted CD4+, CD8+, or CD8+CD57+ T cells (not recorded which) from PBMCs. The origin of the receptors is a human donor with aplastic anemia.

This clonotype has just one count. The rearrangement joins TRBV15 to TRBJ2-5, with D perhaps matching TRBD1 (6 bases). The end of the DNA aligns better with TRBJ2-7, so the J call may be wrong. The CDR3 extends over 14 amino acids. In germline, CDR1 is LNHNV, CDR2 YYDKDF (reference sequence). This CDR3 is CATSRAGAWDEQYF. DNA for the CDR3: TGTGCCACCAGCAGAGCAGGGGCCTGGGACGAGCAGTACTTC.

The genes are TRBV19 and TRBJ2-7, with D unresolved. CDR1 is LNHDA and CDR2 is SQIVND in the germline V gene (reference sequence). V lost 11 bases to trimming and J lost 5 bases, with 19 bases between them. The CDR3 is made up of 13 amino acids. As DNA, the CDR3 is TGTGCCTGGAGTCTTTGGGGTGTCCACGAGCAGTACTTC. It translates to CAWSLWGVHEQYF. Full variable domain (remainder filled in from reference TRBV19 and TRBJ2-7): DGGITQSPKYLFRKEGQNVTLSCEQNLNHDAMYWYRQDPGQGLRLIYYSQIVNDFQKGDIAEGYSVSREKKESFPLTVTSAQKNPTAFYLCAWSLWGVHEQYFGPGTRLTVT.

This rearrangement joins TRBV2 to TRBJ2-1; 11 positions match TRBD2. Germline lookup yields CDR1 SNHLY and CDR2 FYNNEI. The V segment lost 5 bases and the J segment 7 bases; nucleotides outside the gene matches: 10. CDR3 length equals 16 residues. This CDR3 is CASSFKASGGTNEQFF. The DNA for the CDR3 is TGTGCCAGCAGTTTTAAGGCTAGCGGGGGGACAAATGAGCAGTTCTTC. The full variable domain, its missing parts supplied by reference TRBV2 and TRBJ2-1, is EPEVTQTPSHQVTQMGQEVILRCVPISNHLYFYWYRQILGQKVEFLVSFYNNEISEKSEIFDDQFSVERPDGSNFTLKIRSTKLEDSAMYFCASSFKASGGTNEQFFGPGTRLTVL.

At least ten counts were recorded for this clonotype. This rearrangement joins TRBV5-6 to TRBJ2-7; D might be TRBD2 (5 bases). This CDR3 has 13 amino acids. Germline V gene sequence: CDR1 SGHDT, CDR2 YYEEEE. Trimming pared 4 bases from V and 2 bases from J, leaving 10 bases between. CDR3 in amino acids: CASSSGPAYEQYF. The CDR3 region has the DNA TGTGCCAGCAGCAGCGGCCCAGCCTACGAGCAGTACTTC. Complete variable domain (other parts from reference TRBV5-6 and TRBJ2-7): DAGVTQSPTHLIKTRGQQVTLRCSPKSGHDTVSWYQQALGQGPQFIFQYYEEEERQRGNFPDRFSGHQFPNYSSELNVNALLLGDSALYLCASSSGPAYEQYFGPGTRLTVT.

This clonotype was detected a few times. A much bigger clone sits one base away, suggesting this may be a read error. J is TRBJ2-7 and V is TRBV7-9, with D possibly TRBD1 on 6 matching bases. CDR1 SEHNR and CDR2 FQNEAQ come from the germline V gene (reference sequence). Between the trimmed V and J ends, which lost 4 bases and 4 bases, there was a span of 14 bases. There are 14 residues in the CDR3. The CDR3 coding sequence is TGTGCCAGCAGCTCTGTACAGGGCGTGTACGAGCAGTACTTC. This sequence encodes CASSSVQGVYEQYF.

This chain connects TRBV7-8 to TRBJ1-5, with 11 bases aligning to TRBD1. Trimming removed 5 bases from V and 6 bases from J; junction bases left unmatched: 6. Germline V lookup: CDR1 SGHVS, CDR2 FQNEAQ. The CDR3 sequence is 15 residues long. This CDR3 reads CASSQGQGASQPQHF. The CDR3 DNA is TGTGCCAGCAGCCAAGGACAGGGGGCGAGTCAGCCCCAGCATTTT. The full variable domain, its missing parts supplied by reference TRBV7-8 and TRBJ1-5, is GAGVSQSPRYKVAKRGQDVALRCDPISGHVSLFWYQQALGQGPEFLTYFQNEAQLDKSGLPSDRFFAERPEGSVSTLKIQRTQQEDSAVYLCASSQGQGASQPQHFGDGTRLSIL.

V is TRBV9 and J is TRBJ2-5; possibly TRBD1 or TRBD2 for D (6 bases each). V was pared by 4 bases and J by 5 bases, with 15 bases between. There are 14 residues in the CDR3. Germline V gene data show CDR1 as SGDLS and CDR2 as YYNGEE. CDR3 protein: CASSRRGQEETQYF. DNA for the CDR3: TGTGCCAGCAGCCGCCGGGGGCAGGAGGAGACCCAGTACTTC. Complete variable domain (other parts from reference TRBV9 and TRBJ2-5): DSGVTQTPKHLITATGQRVTLRCSPRSGDLSVYWYQQSLDQGLQFLIQYYNGEERAKGNILERFSAQQFPDLHSELNLSSLELGDSALYFCASSRRGQEETQYFGPGTRLLVL.

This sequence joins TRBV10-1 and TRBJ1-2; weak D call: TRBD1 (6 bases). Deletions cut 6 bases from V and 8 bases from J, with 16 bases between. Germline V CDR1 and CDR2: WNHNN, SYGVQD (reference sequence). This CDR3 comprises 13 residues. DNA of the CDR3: TGCGCCAGCAGCAATCTACAGGGACACGGCTACACCTTC. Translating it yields CASSNLQGHGYTF.

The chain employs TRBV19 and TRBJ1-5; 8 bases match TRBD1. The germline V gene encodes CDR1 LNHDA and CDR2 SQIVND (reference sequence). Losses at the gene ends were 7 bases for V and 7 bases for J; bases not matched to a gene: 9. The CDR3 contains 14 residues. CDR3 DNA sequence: TGTGCCAGTACCACTGGACAGGGCGGGCAGCCCCAGCATTTT. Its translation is CASTTGQGGQPQHF.

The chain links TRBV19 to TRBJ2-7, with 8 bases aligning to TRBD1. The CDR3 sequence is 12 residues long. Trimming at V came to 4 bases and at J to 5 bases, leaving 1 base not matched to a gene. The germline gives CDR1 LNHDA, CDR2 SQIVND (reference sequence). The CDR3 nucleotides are TGTGCCAGTAGTACAGGGGGCCACGAGCAGTACTTC. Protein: CASSTGGHEQYF.

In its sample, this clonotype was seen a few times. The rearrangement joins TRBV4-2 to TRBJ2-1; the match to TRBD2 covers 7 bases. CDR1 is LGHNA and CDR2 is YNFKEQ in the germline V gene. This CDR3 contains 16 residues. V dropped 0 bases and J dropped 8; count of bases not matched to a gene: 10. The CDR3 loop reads CASSQEAGSGPDEQFF. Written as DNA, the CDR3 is TGTGCCAGCAGCCAAGAGGCCGGTAGCGGGCCGGATGAGCAGTTCTTC.

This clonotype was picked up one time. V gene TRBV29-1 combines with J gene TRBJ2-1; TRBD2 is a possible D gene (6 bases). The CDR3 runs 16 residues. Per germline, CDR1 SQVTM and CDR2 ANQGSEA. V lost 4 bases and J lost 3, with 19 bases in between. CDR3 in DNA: TGCAGCGTTGGAAGCGGGCCTGGGTTGAGCTACAATGAGCAGTTCTTC. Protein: CSVGSGPGLSYNEQFF.

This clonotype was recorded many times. The DNA for the CDR3 is TGTGCCAGCAGCTTACAGGGTGCCACTGAAGCTTTCTTT. Protein sequence: CASSLQGATEAFF. V and J are TRBV5-8 and TRBJ1-1; weak D call: TRBD1 (6 bases). The CDR3 runs to 13 residues. Germline V CDR1 and CDR2: SGHTS, YDEGEE. V was shortened by 2 bases and J by 4 bases, with 9 bases between the two germline ends.

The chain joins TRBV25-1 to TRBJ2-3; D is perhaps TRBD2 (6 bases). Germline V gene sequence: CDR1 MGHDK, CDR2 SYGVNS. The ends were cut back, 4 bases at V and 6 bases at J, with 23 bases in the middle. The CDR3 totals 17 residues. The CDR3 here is CASSGGVSYYRADTQYF. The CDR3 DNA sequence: TGTGCCAGCAGTGGGGGGGTGAGCTACTACCGGGCGGATACGCAGTATTTT.

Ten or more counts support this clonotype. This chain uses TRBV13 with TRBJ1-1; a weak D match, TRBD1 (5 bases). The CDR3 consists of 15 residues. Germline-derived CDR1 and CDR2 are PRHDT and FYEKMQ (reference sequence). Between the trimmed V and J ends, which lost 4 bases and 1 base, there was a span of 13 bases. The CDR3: CASSSDGTRNTEAFF. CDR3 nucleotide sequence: TGTGCCAGCAGCTCCGACGGGACGAGGAACACTGAAGCTTTCTTT.

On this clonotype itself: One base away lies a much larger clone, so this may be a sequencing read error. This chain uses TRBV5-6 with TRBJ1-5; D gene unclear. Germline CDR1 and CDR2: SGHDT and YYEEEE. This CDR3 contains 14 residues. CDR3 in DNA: TGTGCCAGCAGCCCTGCGGGGTTCAATCAGTCCCAGCATTTT. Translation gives CASSPAGFNQSQHF.

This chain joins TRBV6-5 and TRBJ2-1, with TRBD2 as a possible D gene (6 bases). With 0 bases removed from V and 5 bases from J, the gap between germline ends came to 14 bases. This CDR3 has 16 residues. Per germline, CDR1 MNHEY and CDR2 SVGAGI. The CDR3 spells CASSYSSLAQHNEQFF. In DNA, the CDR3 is TGTGCCAGCAGTTACTCGAGTCTAGCGCAGCACAATGAGCAGTTCTTC.

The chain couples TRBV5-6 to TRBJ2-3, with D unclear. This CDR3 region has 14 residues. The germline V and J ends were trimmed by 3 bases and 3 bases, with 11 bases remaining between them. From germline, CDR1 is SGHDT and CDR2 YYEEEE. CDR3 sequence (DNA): TGTGCCAGCAGCTCGTTCACCCGGACAGATACGCAGTATTTT. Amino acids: CASSSFTRTDTQYF.

CDR3 loop: CASSLGSGGSNQPQHF. CDR3 in DNA: TGTGCCAGCAGCTTAGGATCGGGGGGCAGCAATCAGCCCCAGCATTTT. The V and J genes are TRBV7-9 and TRBJ1-5, with D perhaps matching TRBD1 (6 bases). The CDR3 is made up of 16 amino acids. Germline V gene data show CDR1 as SEHNR and CDR2 as FQNEAQ (reference sequence). Between the trimmed V and J ends, which lost 1 base and 1 base, there was a span of 11 bases.

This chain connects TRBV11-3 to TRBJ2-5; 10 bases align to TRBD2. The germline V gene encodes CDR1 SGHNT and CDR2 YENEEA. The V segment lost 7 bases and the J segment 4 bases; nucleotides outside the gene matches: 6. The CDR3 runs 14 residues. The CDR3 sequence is CASTRAGGGETQYF. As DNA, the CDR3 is TGTGCCAGCACTCGAGCGGGGGGGGGAGAGACCCAGTACTTC.

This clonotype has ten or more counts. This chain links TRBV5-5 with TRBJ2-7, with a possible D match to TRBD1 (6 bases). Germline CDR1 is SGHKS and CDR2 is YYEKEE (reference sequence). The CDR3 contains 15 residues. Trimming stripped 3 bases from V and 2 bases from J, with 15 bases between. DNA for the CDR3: TGTGCCAGCAGCTGGAAACAGGGATTCCCCTACGAGCAGTACTTC. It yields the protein CASSWKQGFPYEQYF.

CDR3 nucleotides: TGTGCCAGCAGTCCCGGACCGGGCAATCAGCCCCAGCATTTT. Protein sequence: CASSPGPGNQPQHF. This chain connects TRBV6-1 to TRBJ1-5; D not resolved. Germline V lookup: CDR1 MNHNS, CDR2 SASEGT. CDR3 size: 14 residues. V lost 5 bases and J 2 bases, leaving 10 bases between the germline ends.

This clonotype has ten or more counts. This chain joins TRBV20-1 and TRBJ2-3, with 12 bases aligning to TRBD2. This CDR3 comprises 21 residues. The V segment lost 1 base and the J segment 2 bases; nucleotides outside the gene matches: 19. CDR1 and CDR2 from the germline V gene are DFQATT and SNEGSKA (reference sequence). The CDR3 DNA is TGCAGTGCTAGAGCACTAACCGGGAGACTAGCGGGAGACCGAACCACAGATACGCAGTATTTT. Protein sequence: CSARALTGRLAGDRTTDTQYF.